Below are 3 T cell receptor beta chains sequenced from a single sample in a study of vaccination effects on CD4 cells after COVID-19. Peptide-pool stimulation followed by sequencing identified expanded antigen-specific CD4+ clonotypes in the ViraFEST assay. Culture proceeded for about 11 days, and CD4+ T cells were then isolated. Two-dose vaccination with either BNT162b2 or mRNA-1273 was given to the participants. Profiled with immunoSEQ multiplex PCR; TCRdb holds only in-frame clones, not every one. This sample has about 32,000 clones, with 72% found just once. What these receptors recognize is not known. The sequences come from CD4+ T cells from PBMCs cultured with HCoV-229E spike peptides, collected after COVID-19 vaccination. Receptor source: a human donor who received a COVID-19 vaccine.

This clone came up once. The J gene is TRBJ1-1, the V gene TRBV5-1; D call uncertain. The germline gives CDR1 SGHRS, CDR2 YFSETQ. V was shortened by 1 base and J by 1 base, with 11 bases between the two germline ends. This CDR3 has 15 amino acids. The CDR3 region has the DNA TGCGCCAGCAGCTTGCCCACCCCCTCGAACACTGAAGCTTTCTTT. It is translated as CASSLPTPSNTEAFF.

The rearrangement joins TRBV5-6 to TRBJ1-2; D possibly corresponds to TRBD1 (6 bases). V lost 0 bases and J 1 base, leaving 16 bases between the germline ends. In germline, CDR1 is SGHDT, CDR2 YYEEEE. This CDR3 has 17 amino acids. The CDR3 here is CASSLVSRQEINYGYTF. Written as DNA, the CDR3 is TGTGCCAGCAGCTTGGTATCCCGACAGGAAATTAACTATGGCTACACCTTC.

The rearrangement uses TRBV19 and TRBJ1-2; unclear D gene. The germline CDR1 and CDR2 sequences are LNHDA and SQIVND (reference sequence). The CDR3 has 14 residues. Trimming took off 7 bases at V and 4 bases at J, with 16 bases between the two ends. The chain's CDR3 is CASTQRTPSYGYTF. In DNA form, the CDR3 reads TGTGCCAGTACCCAGCGAACCCCTAGCTATGGCTACACCTTC.